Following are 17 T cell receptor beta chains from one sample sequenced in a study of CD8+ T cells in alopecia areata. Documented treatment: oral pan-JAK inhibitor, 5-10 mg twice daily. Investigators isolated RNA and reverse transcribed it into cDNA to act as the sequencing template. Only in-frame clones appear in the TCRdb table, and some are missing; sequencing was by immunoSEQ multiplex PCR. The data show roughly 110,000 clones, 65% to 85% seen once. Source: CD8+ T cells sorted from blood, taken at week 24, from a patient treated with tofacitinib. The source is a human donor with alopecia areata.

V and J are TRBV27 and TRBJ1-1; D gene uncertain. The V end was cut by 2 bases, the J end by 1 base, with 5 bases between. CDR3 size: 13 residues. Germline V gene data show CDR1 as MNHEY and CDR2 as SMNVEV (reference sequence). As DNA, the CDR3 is TGTGCCAGCAGTTTAGCAGGGAACACTGAAGCTTTCTTT. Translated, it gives CASSLAGNTEAFF.

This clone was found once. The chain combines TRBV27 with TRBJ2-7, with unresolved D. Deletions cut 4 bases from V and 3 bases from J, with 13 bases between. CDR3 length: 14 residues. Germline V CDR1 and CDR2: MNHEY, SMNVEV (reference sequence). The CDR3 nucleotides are TGTGCCAGCAGTTCCATCCGTAGACTCTACGAGCAGTACTTC. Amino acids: CASSSIRRLYEQYF.

CDR3 in amino acids: CASSLRDRSAETQYF. The CDR3 DNA sequence: TGTGCCAGCAGCCTCCGGGACAGGTCGGCGGAGACCCAGTACTTC. The chain employs TRBV11-1 and TRBJ2-5; 8 positions agree with TRBD1. Germline values: CDR1 SGHAT, CDR2 FQDESV (reference sequence). The V and J ends lost 5 bases and 5 bases, in that order; junction bases with no gene match: 10. This CDR3 region has 15 residues.

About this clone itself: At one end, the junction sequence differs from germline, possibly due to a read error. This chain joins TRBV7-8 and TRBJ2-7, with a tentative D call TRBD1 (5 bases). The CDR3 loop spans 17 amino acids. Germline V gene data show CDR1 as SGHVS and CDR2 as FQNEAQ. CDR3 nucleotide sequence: TGTGCCAGCAGCTTGATCCCGACAGTCCACATACAATACGAGCAGTGCTTC. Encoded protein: CASSLIPTVHIQYEQCF.

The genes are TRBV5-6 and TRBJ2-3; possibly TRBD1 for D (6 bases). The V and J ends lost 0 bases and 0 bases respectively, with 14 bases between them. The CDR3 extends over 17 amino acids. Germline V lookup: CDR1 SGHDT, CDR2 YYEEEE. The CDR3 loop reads CASSLVKGGPSTDTQYF. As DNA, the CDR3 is TGTGCCAGCAGCTTGGTCAAAGGGGGACCTAGCACAGATACGCAGTATTTT.

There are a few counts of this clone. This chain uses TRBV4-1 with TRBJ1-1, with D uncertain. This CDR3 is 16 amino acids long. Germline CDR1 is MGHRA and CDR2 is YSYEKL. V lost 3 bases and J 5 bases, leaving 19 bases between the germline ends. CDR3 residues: CASSHPESGAWTEAFF. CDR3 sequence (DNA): TGCGCCAGCAGCCATCCCGAGTCCGGAGCGTGGACTGAAGCTTTCTTT.

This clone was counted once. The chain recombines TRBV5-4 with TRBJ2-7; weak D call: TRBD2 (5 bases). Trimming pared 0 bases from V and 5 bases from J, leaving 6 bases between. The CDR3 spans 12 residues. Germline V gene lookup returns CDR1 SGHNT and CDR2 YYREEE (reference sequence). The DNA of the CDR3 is TGTGCCAGCAGCTTGGCCGGGGACGAGCAGTACTTC. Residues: CASSLAGDEQYF.

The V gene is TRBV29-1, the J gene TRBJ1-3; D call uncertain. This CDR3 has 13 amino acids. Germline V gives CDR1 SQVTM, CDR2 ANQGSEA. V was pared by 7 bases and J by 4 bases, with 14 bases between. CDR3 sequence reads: CSAMTPSGNTIYF. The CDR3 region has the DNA TGCAGCGCCATGACCCCGTCCGGAAACACCATATATTTT.

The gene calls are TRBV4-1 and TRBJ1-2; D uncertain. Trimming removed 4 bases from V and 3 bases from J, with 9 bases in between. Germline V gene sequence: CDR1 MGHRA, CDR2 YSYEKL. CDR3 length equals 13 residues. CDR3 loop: CASSLTDDYGYTF. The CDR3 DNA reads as TGCGCCAGCAGCCTGACGGATGACTATGGCTACACCTTC.

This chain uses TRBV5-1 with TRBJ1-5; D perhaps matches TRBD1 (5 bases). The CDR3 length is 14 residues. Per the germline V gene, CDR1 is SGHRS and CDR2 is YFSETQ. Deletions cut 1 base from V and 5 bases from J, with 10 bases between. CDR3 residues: CASSLRGGDQPQHF. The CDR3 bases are TGCGCCAGCAGCTTGAGGGGAGGGGATCAGCCCCAGCATTTT.

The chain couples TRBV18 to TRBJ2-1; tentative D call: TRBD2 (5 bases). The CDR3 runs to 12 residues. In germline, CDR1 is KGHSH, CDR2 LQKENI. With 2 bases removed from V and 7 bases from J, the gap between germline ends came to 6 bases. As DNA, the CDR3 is TGTGCCAGCTCACCATGGGAGAATGAGCAGTTCTTC. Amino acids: CASSPWENEQFF.

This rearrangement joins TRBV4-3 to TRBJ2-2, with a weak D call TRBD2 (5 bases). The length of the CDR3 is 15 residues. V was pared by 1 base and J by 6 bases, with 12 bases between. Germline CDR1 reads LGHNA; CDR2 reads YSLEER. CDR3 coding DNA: TGCGCCAGCAGCCAAGGGCTAGCTGGGGCCGGGGAGCTGTTTTTT. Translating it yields CASSQGLAGAGELFF.

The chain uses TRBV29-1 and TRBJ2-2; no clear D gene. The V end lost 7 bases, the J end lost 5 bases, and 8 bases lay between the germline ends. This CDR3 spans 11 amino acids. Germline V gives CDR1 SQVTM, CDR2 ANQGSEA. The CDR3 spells CSALGTGELFF. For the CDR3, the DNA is TGCAGCGCGCTGGGGACCGGGGAGCTGTTTTTT.

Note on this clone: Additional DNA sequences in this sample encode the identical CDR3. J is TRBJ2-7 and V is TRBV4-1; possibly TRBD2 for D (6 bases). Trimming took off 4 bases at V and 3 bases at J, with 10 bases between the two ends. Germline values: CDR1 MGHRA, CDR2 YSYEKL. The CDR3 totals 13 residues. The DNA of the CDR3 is TGCGCCAGCAGCCCCGGGACTGACTACGAGCAGTACTTC. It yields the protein CASSPGTDYEQYF.

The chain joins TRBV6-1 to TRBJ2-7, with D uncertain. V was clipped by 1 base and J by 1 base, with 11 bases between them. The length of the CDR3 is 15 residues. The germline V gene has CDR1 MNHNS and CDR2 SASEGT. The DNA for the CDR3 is TGTGCCAGCAGTGAAGAAAGGTTTGGGTCCTACGAGCAGTACTTC. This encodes CASSEERFGSYEQYF.

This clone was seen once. CDR3 sequence reads: CASSLVQEGTQGAFF. DNA of the CDR3: TGTGCCAGCAGCTTAGTCCAGGAGGGAACTCAAGGGGCTTTCTTT. This sequence joins TRBV7-8 and TRBJ1-1, with unresolved D. CDR3 length: 15 amino acids. The ends were cut back, 1 base at V and 11 bases at J, with 20 bases in the middle. The germline V gene encodes CDR1 SGHVS and CDR2 FQNEAQ.

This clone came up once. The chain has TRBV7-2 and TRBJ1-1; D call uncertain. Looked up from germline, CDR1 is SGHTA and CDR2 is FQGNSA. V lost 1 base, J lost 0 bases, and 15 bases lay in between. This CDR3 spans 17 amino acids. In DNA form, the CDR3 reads TGTGCCAGCAGCTTAGAGTCTGTTGCAAACATGAACACTGAAGCTTTCTTT. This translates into CASSLESVANMNTEAFF. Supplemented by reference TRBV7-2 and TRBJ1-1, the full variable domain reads GAGVSQSPSNKVTEKGKDVELRCDPISGHTALYWYRQSLGQGLEFLIYFQGNSAPDKSGLPSDRFSAERTGGSVSTLTIQRTQQEDSAVYLCASSLESVANMNTEAFFGQGTRLTVV.